These T cell receptor beta chains were read from a single sample in a study of T cells in narcolepsy. Here immunoSEQ multiplex PCR was the method, and the copy in TCRdb shows in-frame clones only, minus some. Altogether under 25,000 clones are present, 84% being singletons, with the ten largest covering approximately 1.4%. Sequenced input: CD45RA- memory CD4+ T cells from PBMCs. These receptors were obtained from a human donor with narcolepsy. Each CDR3 is given with its conserved first and last residue. D genes are given only for firm matches. A clone size is listed for some rows: how often the clone was seen (once, few, many), or a class if it is expanded.

14 | TRBJ1-5 | TRBD1 | . | TRBV6-5 | TGTGCCAGCAGTTACGCACAGGGGGATCAGCCCCAGCATTTT | CASSYAQGDQPQHF
13 | TRBJ2-7 | . | . | TRBV19 | TGTGCCAGTAGTATAGGACAATCCTACGAGCAGTACTTC | CASSIGQSYEQYF
16 | TRBJ1-4 | TRBD1 | once | TRBV19 | TGTGCCAGTAGTATGGGACAGGCCGCAACTAATGAAAAACTGTTTTTT | CASSMGQAATNEKLFF
12 | TRBJ1-1 | . | . | TRBV19 | TGTGCCAGTAGTATCCCCGGACGGGGCGCTTTCTTT | CASSIPGRGAFF
13 | TRBJ1-2 | . | once | TRBV7-9 | TGTGCCAGCAGCTCCATTCAGGAAGCGGGCTACACCTTC | CASSSIQEAGYTF
14 | TRBJ2-3 | TRBD1 | . | TRBV10-3 | TGTGCCATCAGTGTGACAGGGGTTACAGATACGCAGTATTTT | CAISVTGVTDTQYF
13 | TRBJ2-3 | . | . | TRBV29-1 | TGCAGCGCGACTCCCGTTTCCACAGATACGCAGTATTTT | CSATPVSTDTQYF
14 | TRBJ1-4 | . | . | TRBV29-1 | TGCAGCGTTGAGTACCCAGGGTCGAATGAAAAACTGTTTTTT | CSVEYPGSNEKLFF
16 | TRBJ2-1 | . | . | TRBV19 | TGTGCCAGTAGCCCCTTTGTGCGCCAAACCTACAATGAGCAGTTCTTC | CASSPFVRQTYNEQFF
13 | TRBJ2-5 | . | . | TRBV2 | TGTGCCAGCACGGTGGTAAGGGGAGAGACCCAGTACTTC | CASTVVRGETQYF
16 | TRBJ2-5 | TRBD2 | . | TRBV5-1 | TGCGCCAGCAGCTTGGACGCTAGCGGGGTCCAAGAGACCCAGTACTTC | CASSLDASGVQETQYF
13 | TRBJ1-1 | . | once | TRBV6-5 | TGTGCCAGCAGTGTGAAGGGTAACACTGAAGCTTTCTTT | CASSVKGNTEAFF
15 | TRBJ2-7 | TRBD2 | . | TRBV11-3 | TGTGCCAGCAGGGCTAGCGGAGGAGGTTCCTACGAGCAGTACTTC | CASRASGGGSYEQYF
12 | TRBJ2-7 | . | . | TRBV6-5 | TGTGCCAGCAGTCCCCGGCGGCGCGAGCAGTACTTC | CASSPRRREQYF
14 | TRBJ2-7 | . | . | TRBV18 | TGTGCCAGCTCACCGGGAGACAGCGCCTACGAGCAGTACTTC | CASSPGDSAYEQYF
14 | TRBJ1-1 | . | . | TRBV19 | TGTGCCAGTAGTATCCGGGACGGGAACACTGAAGCTTTCTTT | CASSIRDGNTEAFF
14 | TRBJ2-7 | TRBD1 | . | TRBV28 | TGTGCCAGCCGAAAAACAGGGGGCAACCGCGAGCAGTACTTC | CASRKTGGNREQYF
11 | TRBJ2-5 | . | . | TRBV6-5 | TGTGCCAGCGATACCAAAGAGACCCAGTACTTC | CASDTKETQYF